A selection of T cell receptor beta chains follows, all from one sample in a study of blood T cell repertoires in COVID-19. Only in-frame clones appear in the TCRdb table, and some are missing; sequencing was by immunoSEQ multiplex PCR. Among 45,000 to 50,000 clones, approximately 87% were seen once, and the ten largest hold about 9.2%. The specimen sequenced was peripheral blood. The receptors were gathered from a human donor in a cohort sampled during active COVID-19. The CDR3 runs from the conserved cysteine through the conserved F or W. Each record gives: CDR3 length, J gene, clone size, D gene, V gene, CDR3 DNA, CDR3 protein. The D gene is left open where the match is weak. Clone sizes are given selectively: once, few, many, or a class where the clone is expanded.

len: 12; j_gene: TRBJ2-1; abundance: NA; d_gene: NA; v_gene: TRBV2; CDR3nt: TGTGCCAGCAGCCTTACAGAGTACGGGCAGTTCTTC; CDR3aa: CASSLTEYGQFF
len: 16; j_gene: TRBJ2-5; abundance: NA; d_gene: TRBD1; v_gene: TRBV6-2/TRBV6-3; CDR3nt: TGTGCCAGCAGTTTACTGGACAGGGCCAAGCAAGAGACCCAGTACTTC; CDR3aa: CASSLLDRAKQETQYF
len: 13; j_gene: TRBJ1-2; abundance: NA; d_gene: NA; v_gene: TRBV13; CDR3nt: TGTGCCAGCAGCTTAGGCCGGGACATTCGCTACACCTTC; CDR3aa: CASSLGRDIRYTF
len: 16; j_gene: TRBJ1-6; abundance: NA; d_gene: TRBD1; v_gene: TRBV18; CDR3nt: TGTGCCAGCTCACCATCCTCTGGACAGGGGAATTCACCCCTCCACTTT; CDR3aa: CASSPSSGQGNSPLHF
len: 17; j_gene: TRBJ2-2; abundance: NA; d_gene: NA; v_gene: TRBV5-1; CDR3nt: TGCGCCAGCAGCTTGGCCCTCGGCAGGGGGAACACCGGGGAGCTGTTTTTT; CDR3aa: CASSLALGRGNTGELFF
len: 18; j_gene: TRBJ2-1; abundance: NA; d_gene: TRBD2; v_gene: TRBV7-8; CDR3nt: TGTGCCAGCAGCCTCCGACTAGCGGGGGCCCTACTTTACAATGAGCAGTTCTTC; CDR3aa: CASSLRLAGALLYNEQFF
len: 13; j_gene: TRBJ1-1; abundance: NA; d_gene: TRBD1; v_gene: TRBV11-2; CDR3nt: TGTGCCAGCAGCACAACCCAGGGGGTCGCAGCTTTCTTT; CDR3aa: CASSTTQGVAAFF
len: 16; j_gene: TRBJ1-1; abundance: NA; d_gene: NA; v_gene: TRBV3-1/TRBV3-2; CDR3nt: TGTGCCAGCACTCCCCTAAATTTGAACAGGGATACTGAAGCTTTCTTT; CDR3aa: CASTPLNLNRDTEAFF
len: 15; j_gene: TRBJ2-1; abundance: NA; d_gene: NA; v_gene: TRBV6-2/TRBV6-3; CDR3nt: TGTGCCAGCAGTCCAGGGGTGATTCCCTACAATGAGCAGTTCTTC; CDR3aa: CASSPGVIPYNEQFF
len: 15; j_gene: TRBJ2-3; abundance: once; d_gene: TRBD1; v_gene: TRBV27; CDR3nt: TGTGCCAGCAGTTTAGGCCGAGGGGGCGCAGATACGCAGTATTTT; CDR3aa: CASSLGRGGADTQYF
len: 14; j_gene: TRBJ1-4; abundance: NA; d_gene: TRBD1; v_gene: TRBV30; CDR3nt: TGTGCCTGGAGTGCGGACAGGGGTTACGAAAAACTGTTTTTT; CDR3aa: CAWSADRGYEKLFF
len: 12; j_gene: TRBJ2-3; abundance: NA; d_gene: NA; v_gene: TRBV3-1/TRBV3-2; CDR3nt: TGTGCCAGCAGCGCTAGCTTAGATACGCAGTATTTT; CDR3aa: CASSASLDTQYF
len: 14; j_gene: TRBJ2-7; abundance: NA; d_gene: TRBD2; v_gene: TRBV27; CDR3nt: TGTGCCAGCAGTTTGGGGACTAAGGGGAGGGAGCAGTACTTC; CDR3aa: CASSLGTKGREQYF
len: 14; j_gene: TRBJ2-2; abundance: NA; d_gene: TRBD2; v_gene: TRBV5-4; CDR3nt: TGTGCCAGCAGCACGGGGGGGAACACCGGGGAGCTGTTTTTT; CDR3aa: CASSTGGNTGELFF
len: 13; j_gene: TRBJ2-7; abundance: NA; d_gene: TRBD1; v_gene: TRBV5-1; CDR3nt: TGCGCCAGCAGCTTGAACAGGGGCTACGAGCAGTACTTC; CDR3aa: CASSLNRGYEQYF
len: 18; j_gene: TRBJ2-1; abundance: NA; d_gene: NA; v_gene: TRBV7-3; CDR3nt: TGTGCCAGCAGCTTAAGAACGATCGGGGTTCCCAATTACAATGAGCAGTTCTTC; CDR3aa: CASSLRTIGVPNYNEQFF
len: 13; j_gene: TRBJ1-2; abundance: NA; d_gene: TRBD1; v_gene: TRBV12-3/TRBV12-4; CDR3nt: TGTGCCAGCACCCTCGACAGGGGAAGAGGCTACACCTTC; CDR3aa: CASTLDRGRGYTF
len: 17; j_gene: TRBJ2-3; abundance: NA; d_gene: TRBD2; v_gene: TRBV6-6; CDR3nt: TGTGCCAGCAGTCCTTATCGGAGCGGGGGGAGGCAAGATACGCAGTATTTT; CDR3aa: CASSPYRSGGRQDTQYF
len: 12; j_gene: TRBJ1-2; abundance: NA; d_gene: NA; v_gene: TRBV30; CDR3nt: TGTGCCTGGAGTGGAGGGCCGTATGGCTACACCTTC; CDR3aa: CAWSGGPYGYTF
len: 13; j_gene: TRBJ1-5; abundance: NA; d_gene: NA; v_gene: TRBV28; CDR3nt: TGTGCCAGCACCTGGGGCCTACGACAGCCCCAGCATTTT; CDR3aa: CASTWGLRQPQHF
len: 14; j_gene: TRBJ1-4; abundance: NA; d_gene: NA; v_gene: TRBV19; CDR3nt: TGTGCCAGTACCGATCGACGGAGAGGAGAAAAACTGTTTTTT; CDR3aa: CASTDRRRGEKLFF
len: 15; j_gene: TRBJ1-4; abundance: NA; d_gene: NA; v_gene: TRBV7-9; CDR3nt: TGTGCCAGCAGCAGAGATAGGGGAACTAATGAAAAACTGTTTTTT; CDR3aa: CASSRDRGTNEKLFF
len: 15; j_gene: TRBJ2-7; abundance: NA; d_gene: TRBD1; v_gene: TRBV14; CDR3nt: TGTGCCAGCAGCAACTCAGGGGGCGGGTTAGGCGAGCAGTACTTC; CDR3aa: CASSNSGGGLGEQYF
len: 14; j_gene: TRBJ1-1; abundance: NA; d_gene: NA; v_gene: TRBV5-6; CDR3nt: TGTGCCAGCAGCTTGAATCTAGATTACACTGAAGCTTTCTTT; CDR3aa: CASSLNLDYTEAFF
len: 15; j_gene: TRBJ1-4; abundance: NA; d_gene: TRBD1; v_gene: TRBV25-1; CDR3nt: TGTGCCAGCAGTGAATGGGAGACAGGGCACGAAAAACTGTTTTTT; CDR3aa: CASSEWETGHEKLFF
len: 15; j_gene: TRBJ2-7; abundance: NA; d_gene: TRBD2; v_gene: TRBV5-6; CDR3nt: TGTGCCAGCAGCTTGGGACTAGCGGGCTCCTACGAGCAGTACTTC; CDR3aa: CASSLGLAGSYEQYF
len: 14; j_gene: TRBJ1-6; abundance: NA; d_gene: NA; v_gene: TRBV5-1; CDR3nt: TGCGCCAGCAGCTCCCTCAGGGGCGAATCACCCCTCCACTTT; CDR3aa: CASSSLRGESPLHF
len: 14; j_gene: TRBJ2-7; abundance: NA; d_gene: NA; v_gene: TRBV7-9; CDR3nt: TGTGCCAGCAGCTTCCCTACAGGTTCGGAGGAGCAGTACTTC; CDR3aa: CASSFPTGSEEQYF
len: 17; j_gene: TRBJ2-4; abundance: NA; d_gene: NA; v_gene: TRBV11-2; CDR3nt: TGTGCCAGCAGCTTAGTCCAGGGGGGATCACCCAAAAACATTCAGTACTTC; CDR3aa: CASSLVQGGSPKNIQYF
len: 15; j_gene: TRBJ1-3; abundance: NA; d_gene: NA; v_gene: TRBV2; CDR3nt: TGTGCCAGCAGTCCGGAACAGGGTATGGGCAACACCATATATTTT; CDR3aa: CASSPEQGMGNTIYF
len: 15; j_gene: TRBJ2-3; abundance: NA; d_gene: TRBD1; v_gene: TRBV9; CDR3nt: TGTGCCAGCAGCACCGACCGGACAGGGGCAGATACGCAGTATTTT; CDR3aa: CASSTDRTGADTQYF
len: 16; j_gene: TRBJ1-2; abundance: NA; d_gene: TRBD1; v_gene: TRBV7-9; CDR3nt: TGTGCCAGCAGCCAAAATATTATACAGGGGGCGAATGGCTACACCTTC; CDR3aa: CASSQNIIQGANGYTF
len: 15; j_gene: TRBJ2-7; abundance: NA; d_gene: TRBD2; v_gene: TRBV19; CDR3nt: TGTGCCAGTAGGTCTACGGCTAGCGGGGGTTACGAGCAGTACTTC; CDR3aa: CASRSTASGGYEQYF
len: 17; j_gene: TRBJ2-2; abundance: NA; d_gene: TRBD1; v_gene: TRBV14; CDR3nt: TGTGCCAGCAGCCAAGAACGGACAGGGGTCCCGCCCAGGGAGCTGTTTTTT; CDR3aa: CASSQERTGVPPRELFF
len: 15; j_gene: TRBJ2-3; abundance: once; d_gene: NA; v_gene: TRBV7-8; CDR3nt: TGTGCCAGCAGCTTAGCCTTGAGGGGGACGGATACGCAGTATTTT; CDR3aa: CASSLALRGTDTQYF
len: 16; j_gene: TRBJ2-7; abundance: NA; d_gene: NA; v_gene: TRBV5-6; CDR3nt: TGTGCCAGCAGCTTGGCCGGGGACTTGCGGCCCTACGAGCAGTACTTC; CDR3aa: CASSLAGDLRPYEQYF
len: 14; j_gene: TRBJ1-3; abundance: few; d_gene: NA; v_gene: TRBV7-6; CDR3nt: TGTGCCAGCAGCTTATACACCTCTGGAAACACCATATATTTT; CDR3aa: CASSLYTSGNTIYF
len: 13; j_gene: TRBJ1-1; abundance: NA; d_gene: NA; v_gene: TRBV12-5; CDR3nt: TGTGCTAGTGGCCGTGCAGGCATTAGTGAAGCTTTCTTT; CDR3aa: CASGRAGISEAFF
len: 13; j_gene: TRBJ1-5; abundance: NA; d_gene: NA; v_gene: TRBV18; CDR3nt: TGTGCCAGTTCATGGGGGGAGAGTCAGCCCCAGCATTTT; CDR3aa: CASSWGESQPQHF
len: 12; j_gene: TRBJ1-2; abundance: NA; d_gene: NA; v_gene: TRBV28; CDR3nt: TGTGCCAGCAGTTTTCCAGGGAAAAGCTACACCTTC; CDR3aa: CASSFPGKSYTF
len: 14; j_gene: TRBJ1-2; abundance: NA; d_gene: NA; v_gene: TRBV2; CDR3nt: TGTGCCAGCAGTGAGCTGGCAGGAAACTATGGCTACACCTTC; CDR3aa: CASSELAGNYGYTF
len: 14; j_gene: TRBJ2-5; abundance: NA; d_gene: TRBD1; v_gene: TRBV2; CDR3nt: TGTGCCAGCAGACCGGACAGGGTCCAAGAGACCCAGTACTTC; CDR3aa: CASRPDRVQETQYF
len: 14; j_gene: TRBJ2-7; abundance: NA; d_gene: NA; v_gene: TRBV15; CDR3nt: TGTGCCACCAGCCGCGGACAGATCTTCTACGAGCAGTACTTC; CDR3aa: CATSRGQIFYEQYF
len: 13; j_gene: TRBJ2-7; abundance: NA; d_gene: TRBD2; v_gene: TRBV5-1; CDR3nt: TGCGCCAGCGCGGGGGGGAGAACCTACGAGCAGTACTTC; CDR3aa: CASAGGRTYEQYF
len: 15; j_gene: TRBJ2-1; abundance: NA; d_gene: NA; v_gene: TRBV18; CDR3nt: TGTGCCAGCTCACCACCCTCCAGCTCCTACAATGAGCAGTTCTTC; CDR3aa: CASSPPSSSYNEQFF
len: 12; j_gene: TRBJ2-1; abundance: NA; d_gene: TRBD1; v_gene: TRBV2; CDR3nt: TGTGCCAGCAGGGCGACAGGGGATGAGCAGTTCTTC; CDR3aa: CASRATGDEQFF
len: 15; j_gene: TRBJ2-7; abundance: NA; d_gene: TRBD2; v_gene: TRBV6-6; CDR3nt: TGTGCCAGCCGTAACGAAGCGGGGGGCAAGTACGAGCAGTACTTC; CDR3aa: CASRNEAGGKYEQYF
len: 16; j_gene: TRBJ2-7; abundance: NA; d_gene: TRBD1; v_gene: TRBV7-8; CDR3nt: TGTGCCAGCAGCTTGTCCGGGACAGCGATAACCTACGAGCAGTACTTC; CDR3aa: CASSLSGTAITYEQYF
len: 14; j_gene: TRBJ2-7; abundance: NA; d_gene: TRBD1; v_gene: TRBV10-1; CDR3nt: TGCGCCAGCAGTGATTCGGACAGGAACCACGAGCAGTACTTC; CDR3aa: CASSDSDRNHEQYF
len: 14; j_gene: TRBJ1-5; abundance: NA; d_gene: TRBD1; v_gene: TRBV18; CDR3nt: TGTGCCAGCTCACCAGAGGACAGGGGGCAGCCCCAGCATTTT; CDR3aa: CASSPEDRGQPQHF
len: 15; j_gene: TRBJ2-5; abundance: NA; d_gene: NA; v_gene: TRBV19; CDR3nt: TGTGCCAGTAGTATAGACCTCGTAGCCCCAGAGACCCAGTACTTC; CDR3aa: CASSIDLVAPETQYF
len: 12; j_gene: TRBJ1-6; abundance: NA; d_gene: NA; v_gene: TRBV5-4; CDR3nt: TGTGCCAGCAGCGGACAGAATTCACCCCTCCACTTT; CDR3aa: CASSGQNSPLHF
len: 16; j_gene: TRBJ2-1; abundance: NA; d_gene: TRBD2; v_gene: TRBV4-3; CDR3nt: TGCGCCAGCAGCCAAGATGGGACTAGCGGGGGAAATGAGCAGTTCTTC; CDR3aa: CASSQDGTSGGNEQFF
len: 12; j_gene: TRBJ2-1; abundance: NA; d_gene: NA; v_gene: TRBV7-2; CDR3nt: TGTGCCAGCAGCTTACCCTCTCTAGTTGGGTTCTTC; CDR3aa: CASSLPSLVGFF
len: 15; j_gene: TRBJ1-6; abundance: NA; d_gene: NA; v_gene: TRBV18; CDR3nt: TGTGCCAGCTCACCAGGGGAGGGGAGAAGTTCACCCCTCCACTTT; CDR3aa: CASSPGEGRSSPLHF
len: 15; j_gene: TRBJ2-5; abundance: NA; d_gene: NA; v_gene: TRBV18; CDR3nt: TGTGCCAGCTCACCACCAGGAGACGCTTTAGAGACCCAGTACTTC; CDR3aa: CASSPPGDALETQYF
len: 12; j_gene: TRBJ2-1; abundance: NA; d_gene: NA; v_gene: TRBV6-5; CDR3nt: TGTGCCAGCAGGGGAGAGCATGGGGAGCAGTTCTTC; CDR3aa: CASRGEHGEQFF
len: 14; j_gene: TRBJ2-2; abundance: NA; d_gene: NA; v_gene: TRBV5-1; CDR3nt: TGCGCCAGCAGCCCCCCGGGGGACACCGGGGAGCTGTTTTTT; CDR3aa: CASSPPGDTGELFF
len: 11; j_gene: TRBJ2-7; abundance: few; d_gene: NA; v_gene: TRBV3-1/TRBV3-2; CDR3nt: TGTGCCAGCAGCCAACGAGGGGAGCAGTACTTC; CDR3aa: CASSQRGEQYF